This entry describes one T cell receptor (beta chain). It has no known antigen specificity. Base qualities are not recorded, but no much larger clone differs from it by a single base. The receptor library was made with PCR. This sample was sequenced with an Illumina HiSeq 2500. TCR libraries were prepared with molecular barcoding, using unique molecular identifiers to normalize TCRbeta repertoire quantification. The public sequencing data were trimmed at Q25 with fastp and processed into clonotypes with MiXCR by TCRdb, which kept only in-frame beta chains. All rows with the same CDR3 protein become a single entry with the most common DNA and genes. For this sample the table gives hundreds of thousands of distinct CDR3 sequences, of which under 15% were detected only once. The ten largest clones take up 2.2% of the sample. The treatment or condition label, as the study defines it: allogeneic hematopoietic cell transplantation with graft depleted of TCRalphabeta T cells and CD19 B cells. The children who served as transplant recipients had been given grafts of TCRalphabeta/CD19-depleted allogeneic hematopoietic cells.

This specimen belongs to a study of T-cell reconstitution after alpha-beta-depleted transplantation in children (dated by TCRdb to about 2016). At the level of the whole study: The study quantitatively tracked T-cell immune reconstitution after TCRalphabeta/CD19-depleted allogeneic hematopoietic cell transplantation in children using TCR repertoire profiling. What the research found in general, with its limitations: The apparently early recovery of alphabetaT-cell counts about two months after transplant reportedly depended on only several hundred rapidly expanded clones that came from non-depleted graft cells. In some patients, the high TCRbeta diversity seen at day 60 was put down to recipient T cells and intrathymic progenitors that had survived conditioning. Hyperexpanded clone frequencies declined over subsequent months; after one year, T-cell counts and TCRbeta diversity were mostly attributed to newly produced T cells.

Reading from cysteine to phenylalanine, the CDR3 counts 14 amino acids. The only DNA kept is the CDR3, 42 bases in frame from the first base. CDR1 and CDR2, per the germline V gene (reference sequence), are LNHNV and YYDKDF. V loses 5 bases of germline sequence and J loses 0 bases, and the interval between the two ends is 11 bases. Sequences were derived from PBMCs, mostly from graft donor cells, sampled 360 days after TCRalphabeta/CD19-depleted stem cell transplant. This clonotype was sampled from a male patient aged 10-17 years who had a stem cell transplant for acute myeloid leukemia, so the T cells may come from the graft donor. The chain couples TRBV15 to TRBJ2-7; the D gene is unclear. The DNA sequence follows: TGTGCCACCAGCGACCGGATACTCTCCTACGAGCAGTACTTC. The resulting protein is CATSDRILSYEQYF.